A single sample is the source of the 23 T cell receptor beta chains below, sequenced in a study of monozygotic twins with inflammatory bowel disease. After re-calling the 5' RACE reads, TCRdb lists one entry per CDR3 protein, DNA absent. The sample features 300,000 to 400,000 distinct CDR3 sequences, with 2.5% to 3% in its top ten. The sample consisted of blood. These receptors all come from a human donor with ulcerative colitis or Crohn's disease, or a healthy co-twin of an affected twin (not recorded which).

This sequence joins TRBV5-1 and TRBJ1-3. The length of the CDR3 is 16 residues. The V gene's germline CDR1 is SGHRS and CDR2 YFSETQ. CDR3 region: CASSLAVTGSGNTIYF.

V and J are TRBV18 and TRBJ1-1; TCRdb's D gene call, TRBD1, goes unchecked for lack of DNA. Germline CDR1 and CDR2: KGHSH and LQKENI. The CDR3 totals 15 residues. The CDR3 loop reads CASSAASQGYTEAFF.

The chain couples TRBV6-5 to TRBJ2-5. The CDR3 consists of 14 residues. Germline V gives CDR1 MNHEY, CDR2 SVGAGI. The CDR3 is CASRLTGVQETQYF.

The CDR3: CASSPVRMNTEAFF. The chain uses TRBV14 and TRBJ1-1. This CDR3 region has 14 residues. Germline lookup yields CDR1 SGHDN and CDR2 FVKESK. Variable domain in full (rest from reference TRBV14 and TRBJ1-1): EAGVTQFPSHSVIEKGQTVTLRCDPISGHDNLYWYRRVMGKEIKFLLHFVKESKQDESGMPNNRFLAERTGGTYSTLKVQPAELEDSGVYFCASSPVRMNTEAFFGQGTRLTVV.

This chain links TRBV27 with TRBJ2-7; TCRdb outputs TRBD1, but without DNA this stays unchecked. Germline lookup yields CDR1 MNHEY and CDR2 SMNVEV (reference sequence). The CDR3 runs to 15 residues. The CDR3 region is CASSYPRGRFYEQYF.

The V call is TRBV5-1, the J call TRBJ2-7. The V gene's germline CDR1 is SGHRS and CDR2 YFSETQ. The length of the CDR3 is 14 residues. This chain's CDR3 is CASSFQAGSYEQYF.

The rearrangement uses TRBV4-3 and TRBJ2-7; TCRdb calls TRBD1, which cannot be checked without DNA. The CDR3 is 16 amino acids. Germline V CDR1 and CDR2: LGHNA, YSLEER. CDR3: CASSQENPDSTYEQYF.

The CDR3 reads CASSFPSGGAEAQYF. The chain carries TRBV6-5 and TRBJ2-5; TCRdb gives TRBD2 as the D gene, but with no DNA this cannot be confirmed. CDR3 length: 15 residues. In germline, CDR1 is MNHEY, CDR2 SVGAGI.

This chain links TRBV5-1 with TRBJ2-3. From germline, CDR1 is SGHRS and CDR2 YFSETQ. This CDR3 region has 12 residues. CDR3 sequence: CASSPTTDTQYF.

V and J are TRBV27 and TRBJ2-3; TCRdb lists TRBD2, though no DNA is available to test this call. Germline assignment: CDR1 MNHEY and CDR2 SMNVEV (reference sequence). CDR3 length: 17 amino acids. CDR3 in amino acids: CASSLSPPRGGSDTQYF.

The chain joins TRBV4-3 to TRBJ2-1; the TCRdb call, TRBD1, lacks DNA for checking. This CDR3 is 16 amino acids long. Germline CDR1 is LGHNA and CDR2 is YSLEER. CDR3 sequence reads: CASSQVGGGGYNEQFF.

The chain employs TRBV10-3 and TRBJ1-1; TCRdb's assignment of TRBD1 cannot be checked, as there is no DNA. CDR1 and CDR2 (germline): ENHRY, SYGVKD. CDR3 length: 15 residues. This CDR3 reads CAISEWKGARTEAFF.

The chain carries TRBV7-2 and TRBJ2-5; absent DNA, TCRdb's TRBD1 call cannot be checked. Germline V gene data show CDR1 as SGHTA and CDR2 as FQGNSA. CDR3 length: 16 amino acids. The chain's CDR3 is CASSLAQTASQETQYF.

The chain carries TRBV6-2 or TRBV6-3 and TRBJ2-7; TCRdb's D call, TRBD1, is unchecked because there is no DNA. The CDR3 runs to 13 residues. CDR1 is MNHEY, CDR2 SVGEGT, per germline. The CDR3 spells CASSRDNSYEQYF.

V gene TRBV20-1 combines with J gene TRBJ2-2; no DNA is available, so the TRBD1 call from TCRdb remains unchecked. The germline gives CDR1 DFQATT, CDR2 SNEGSKA (reference sequence). The CDR3 is 15 residues long. The CDR3 reads CSANRVAGPSGELFF.

The V call is TRBV12-3 or TRBV12-4, the J call TRBJ1-2. This CDR3 is built from 13 residues. CDR3: CASSSTDGGGYTF.

This chain links TRBV5-1 with TRBJ2-3. The germline V gene encodes CDR1 SGHRS and CDR2 YFSETQ. The CDR3 consists of 15 residues. CDR3 sequence reads: CASSLGGSPTDTQYF.

The chain uses TRBV5-5 and TRBJ1-2; no DNA is available, so the TRBD1 call from TCRdb remains unchecked. CDR1 is SGHKS and CDR2 is YYEKEE in the germline V gene (reference sequence). This CDR3 is built from 14 residues. CDR3 region: CASSPGVYNYGYTF.

The CDR3 reads CSVREAYHTTYEQYF. The chain links TRBV29-1 to TRBJ2-7. The CDR3 runs 15 residues. In germline, CDR1 is SQVTM, CDR2 ANQGSEA.

This chain connects TRBV10-3 to TRBJ1-1. The CDR3 extends over 14 amino acids. Germline-derived CDR1 and CDR2 are ENHRY and SYGVKD. The CDR3 is CAISESWAFGEAFF.

The rearrangement uses TRBV4-2 and TRBJ2-1; TCRdb names TRBD2, which stays unverified in the absence of DNA. CDR1 and CDR2 from the germline V gene are LGHNA and YNFKEQ. The CDR3 has 17 residues. The CDR3: CASSQAGGLAGKNEQFF.

V is TRBV6-5 and J is TRBJ1-4. The germline V gene encodes CDR1 MNHEY and CDR2 SVGAGI. CDR3 length: 15 amino acids. This chain's CDR3 is CASSLYFTTNEKLFF.

The rearrangement uses TRBV7-6 and TRBJ2-2. The CDR3 totals 17 residues. CDR1 SGHVS and CDR2 FNYEAQ come from the germline V gene. The CDR3 loop reads CASSLARPTFNTGELFF.